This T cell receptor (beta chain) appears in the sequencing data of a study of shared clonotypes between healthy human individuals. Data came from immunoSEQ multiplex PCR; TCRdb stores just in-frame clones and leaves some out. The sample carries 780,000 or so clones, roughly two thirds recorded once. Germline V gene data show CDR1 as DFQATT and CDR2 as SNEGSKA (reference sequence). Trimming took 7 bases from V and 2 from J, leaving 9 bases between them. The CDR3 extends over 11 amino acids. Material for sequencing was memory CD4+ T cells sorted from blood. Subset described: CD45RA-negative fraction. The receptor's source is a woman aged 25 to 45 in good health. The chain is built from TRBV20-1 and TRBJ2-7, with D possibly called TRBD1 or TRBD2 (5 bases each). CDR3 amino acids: CSGGVTYEQYF. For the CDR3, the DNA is TGCAGTGGAGGGGTCACCTACGAGCAGTACTTC.